A single T cell receptor beta chain is shown here with its context. This sample is drawn from a study of OX40 agonist ivuxolimab in advanced cancers. After removal of 4 bases from V and 2 bases from J, the junction contained 11 bases not matched to a gene. Germline V gene lookup returns CDR1 MNHEY and CDR2 SMNVEV (reference sequence). The CDR3 is 16 residues long. Repertoires were generated with immunoSEQ multiplex PCR, while TCRdb's copy carries only in-frame clones and drops some. The sample includes roughly 62,000 clones, about 90% of them seen just once. Material: CD4+ or CD8+ T cells sorted from blood, obtained in a trial of the OX40 agonist ivuxolimab. The receptor comes from an adult with an advanced solid tumor such as melanoma, head and neck, liver or kidney cancer. This chain links TRBV27 with TRBJ2-7, with TRBD2 identical over 7 bases. The CDR3 region is CASSYVTSVGTYEQYF. For the CDR3, the DNA is TGTGCCAGCAGTTATGTCACTAGCGTGGGGACCTACGAGCAGTACTTC.